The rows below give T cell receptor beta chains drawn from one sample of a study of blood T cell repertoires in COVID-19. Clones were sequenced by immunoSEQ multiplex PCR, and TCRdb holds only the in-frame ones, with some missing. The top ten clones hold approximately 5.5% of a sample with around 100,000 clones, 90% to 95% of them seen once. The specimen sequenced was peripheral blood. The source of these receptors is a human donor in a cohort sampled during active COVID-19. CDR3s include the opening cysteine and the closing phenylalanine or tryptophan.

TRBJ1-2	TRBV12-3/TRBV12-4	CASRDRRSGYTF
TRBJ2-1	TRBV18	CASSPPGHSSYNEQFF
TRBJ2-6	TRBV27	CASRTTGILSGANVLTF
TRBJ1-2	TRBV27	CASRRTGGNYGYTF
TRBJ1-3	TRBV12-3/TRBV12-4	CASSPGDGNTIYF
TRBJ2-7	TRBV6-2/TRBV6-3	CASSYLNGEASYEQYF
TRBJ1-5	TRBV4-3	CASSQAGDPDQPQHF
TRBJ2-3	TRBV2	CASSDTGRADTQYF
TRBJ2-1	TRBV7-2	CASSLLLQGAYNEQFF
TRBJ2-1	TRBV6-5	CASSQREYNEQFF
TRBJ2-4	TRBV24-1	CATKSKGLAGRSVIQYF
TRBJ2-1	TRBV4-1	CASSHPTSGHNEQFF
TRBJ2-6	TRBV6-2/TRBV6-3	CASSYGQGFSGANVLTF
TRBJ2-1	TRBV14	CASSQAWGRPGDNEQFF
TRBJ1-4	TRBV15	CATSRDRAGTNEKLFF
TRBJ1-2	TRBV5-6	CASFLGYGYTF
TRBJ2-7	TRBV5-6	CASSYGTGDAYEQYF
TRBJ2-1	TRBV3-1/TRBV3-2	CASSISGRANEQFF
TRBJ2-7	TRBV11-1	CASSLGLVYEQYF
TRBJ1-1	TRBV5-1	CASSLEPGVTEAFF
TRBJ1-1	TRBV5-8	CASSSLLDRFEAFF
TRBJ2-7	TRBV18	CASSLDRKGVYEQYF